The 30 T cell receptor beta chains reported below all come from one sample, sequenced in a study of T cells after yellow fever vaccination. TCRdb re-called the 5' RACE reads through MiXCR, storing one row per CDR3 protein. This sample yields hundreds of thousands of distinct CDR3 sequences, of which around 12% are seen a single time; 3% to 4% belongs to the top ten. The specimen was CD4+ T cells sorted from PBMCs, collected 15 days after the yellow fever booster vaccination. Receptors originate from a young man who received the YFV17D yellow fever vaccine.

This clonotype was detected only a few times. The genes are TRBV3-1 and TRBJ1-5; D is undetermined. V was shortened by 6 bases and J by 3 bases, with 9 bases between the two germline ends. CDR3 length equals 13 residues. The V gene's germline CDR1 is LGHDT and CDR2 YNNKEL (reference sequence). The CDR3 protein is CASRKGTNQPQHF. The CDR3 coding sequence is TGTGCCAGCAGAAAGGGTACCAATCAGCCCCAGCATTTT.

This clonotype was observed a handful of times. The chain links TRBV20-1 to TRBJ2-7; D call uncertain. V gave up 0 bases and J gave up 4 bases, with 10 bases separating them. CDR3 size: 13 residues. CDR1 is DFQATT and CDR2 is SNEGSKA in the germline V gene (reference sequence). CDR3 region: CSARDLALYEQYV. CDR3 DNA: TGCAGTGCTAGAGATTTGGCCCTTTACGAGCAGTACGTC.

This clonotype was counted between two and nine times. This sequence joins TRBV4-1 and TRBJ1-2, with unresolved D. The V end lost 6 bases, the J end lost 6 bases, and 23 bases lay between the germline ends. Germline loops: CDR1 MGHRA, CDR2 YSYEKL. The CDR3 is made up of 16 amino acids. For the CDR3, the DNA is TGCGCCAGCAGTTTCAAGTCGGCTTACGGGATTCATGGCTACACCTTC. Protein product: CASSFKSAYGIHGYTF.

This clonotype was seen ten or more times. This chain uses TRBV5-1 with TRBJ1-1; no reliable D call. The germline CDR1 and CDR2 sequences are SGHRS and YFSETQ. This CDR3 has 11 amino acids. Trimming took off 4 bases at V and 3 bases at J, with 4 bases between the two ends. CDR3 in amino acids: CASSRDTEAFF. CDR3 bases: TGCGCCAGCAGCCGGGACACTGAAGCTTTCTTT.

There are a few counts of this clonotype. This sequence joins TRBV4-1 and TRBJ1-4; maybe TRBD1 (6 bases). The CDR3 runs 15 residues. In germline, CDR1 is MGHRA, CDR2 YSYEKL. The ends were cut back, 0 bases at V and 4 bases at J, with 9 bases in the middle. CDR3 coding DNA: TGCGCCAGCAGCCAAGAAGGGGGGCGTAATGAAAAACTGTTTTTT. This translates into CASSQEGGRNEKLFF.

This rearrangement joins TRBV11-2 to TRBJ2-3; D may be TRBD2 (5 bases). Trimming removed 6 bases at V and 0 bases at J, with 16 bases between. Germline V gene sequence: CDR1 SGHAT, CDR2 FQNNGV. The CDR3 length is 16 residues. As DNA, the CDR3 is TGTGCCAGCAGTTCCTGGGGTAGCGCTAGCACAGATACGCAGTATTTT. It specifies CASSSWGSASTDTQYF.

The sample holds a few counts of this clonotype. The chain has TRBV20-1 and TRBJ1-2; D remains unclear. The CDR3 runs 13 residues. Germline V gene lookup returns CDR1 DFQATT and CDR2 SNEGSKA (reference sequence). Trimming took 5 bases from V and 1 from J, leaving 11 bases between them. For the CDR3, the DNA is TGCAGTGCTCAGCGTAGGAGTAACTATGGCTACACCTTC. Protein product: CSAQRRSNYGYTF.

A few counts support this clonotype. The V gene is TRBV6-2 or TRBV6-3, the J gene TRBJ1-5; 7 bases agree with TRBD1. The ends lost 2 bases at V and 7 bases at J; junction bases unmatched: 8. Looked up from germline, CDR1 is MNHEY and CDR2 is SVGEGT. The CDR3 is made up of 15 amino acids. The CDR3: CASSYPRQGEQPQHF. In DNA, the CDR3 is TGTGCCAGCAGTTACCCAAGACAGGGCGAACAGCCCCAGCATTTT.

This clonotype showed up just a few times. V is TRBV4-3 and J is TRBJ1-6; a weak D match, TRBD1 (5 bases). The CDR3 consists of 15 residues. Germline CDR1 is LGHNA and CDR2 is YSLEER. The CDR3 reads CATSQALSYNSPLHF. The CDR3 DNA follows: TGCGCAACCTCACAGGCGCTCTCCTATAATTCACCCCTCCACTTT.

The chain has TRBV5-1 and TRBJ2-6; D possibly uses TRBD1 or TRBD2 (5 bases each). There are 16 residues in the CDR3. V was pared by 4 bases and J by 2 bases, with 13 bases between. The germline gives CDR1 SGHRS, CDR2 YFSETQ. CDR3 in DNA: TGCGCCAGCAGCGGACGGGACGGGGCTGGGGCCAACGTCCTGACTTTC. This sequence encodes CASSGRDGAGANVLTF.

This clonotype came up many times. This chain uses TRBV27 with TRBJ2-5; 12 bases are a match to TRBD2. The CDR3 is made up of 14 amino acids. Trimming cost V 8 bases and J 5 bases; bases outside gene matches: 6. Germline CDR1 reads MNHEY; CDR2 reads SMNVEV (reference sequence). The CDR3 reads CASGLAGGLETQYF. The CDR3 DNA follows: TGTGCCAGCGGGCTAGCGGGGGGGCTTGAGACCCAGTACTTC.

This clonotype was observed a few times. The V gene is TRBV7-8, the J gene TRBJ2-3; D is perhaps TRBD2 (5 bases). The V gene's germline CDR1 is SGHVS and CDR2 FQNEAQ. This CDR3 contains 14 residues. Trimming stripped 2 bases from V and 5 bases from J, with 11 bases between. DNA for the CDR3: TGTGCCAGCAGCTTACGGGGTTTTGGAGATACGCAGTATTTT. The encoded protein is CASSLRGFGDTQYF. The whole variable domain, filled in from reference TRBV7-8 and TRBJ2-3, reads GAGVSQSPRYKVAKRGQDVALRCDPISGHVSLFWYQQALGQGPEFLTYFQNEAQLDKSGLPSDRFFAERPEGSVSTLKIQRTQQEDSAVYLCASSLRGFGDTQYFGPGTRLTVL.

This chain uses TRBV2 with TRBJ2-1, with 10 bases fitting TRBD1. The CDR3 runs 15 residues. Unmatched junction bases numbered 11, after V lost 8 bases and J lost 7 bases. Germline V gene lookup returns CDR1 SNHLY and CDR2 FYNNEI. CDR3 coding DNA: TGTGCCAGCTACCCCCGGGACAGGGGTAAAAATGAGCAGTTCTTC. As protein: CASYPRDRGKNEQFF.

This clonotype was seen ten or more times. The CDR3 bases are TGTGCCAGCAGCTTAGTTTCCCACAGGGAGGGGACTGAAGCTTTCTTT. Protein sequence: CASSLVSHREGTEAFF. The chain carries TRBV7-9 and TRBJ1-1; tentative D call: TRBD1 (6 bases). The CDR3 loop spans 16 amino acids. The germline V gene has CDR1 SEHNR and CDR2 FQNEAQ (reference sequence). V was cut by 1 base and J by 5 bases, with 17 bases left in between.

This clonotype was counted many times. The rearrangement uses TRBV6-2 or TRBV6-3 and TRBJ1-5; unclear D gene. Germline V lookup: CDR1 MNHEY, CDR2 SVGEGT. This CDR3 is built from 13 residues. V gave up 0 bases and J gave up 12 bases, with 12 bases separating them. The CDR3, as DNA: TGTGCCAGCAGTTACTCGGAAGGGAGTGTCCAGCATTTT. Protein sequence: CASSYSEGSVQHF.

Many counts were recorded for this clonotype. The genes are TRBV12-3 or TRBV12-4 and TRBJ2-2; perhaps D is TRBD1 or TRBD2 (6 bases each). V lost 1 base to trimming and J lost 1 base, with 10 bases between them. There are 16 residues in the CDR3. CDR3 nucleotide sequence: TGTGCCAGCAGTTTAGGAGGGGGGTGGAACACCGGGGAGCTGTTTTTT. Translating it yields CASSLGGGWNTGELFF.

This clonotype showed up just a few times. The chain joins TRBV7-2 to TRBJ1-6; D is unresolved. CDR3 length equals 14 residues. Germline V gene data show CDR1 as SGHTA and CDR2 as FQGNSA. Trimming removed 2 bases from V and 6 bases from J, with 8 bases in between. CDR3: CASSLFSANSPLHF. In nucleotides, the CDR3 is TGTGCCAGCAGCTTATTTTCGGCTAATTCACCCCTCCACTTT.

The rearrangement uses TRBV2 and TRBJ1-1, with D unclear. Trimming took off 6 bases at V and 6 bases at J, with 17 bases between the two ends. Germline V gives CDR1 SNHLY, CDR2 FYNNEI. This CDR3 region has 14 residues. In nucleotides, the CDR3 is TGTGCCAGCAGCGAGATTAGGGTTGGTGCTGAAGCTTTCTTT. Translating it yields CASSEIRVGAEAFF.

This clonotype occurred many times. This rearrangement joins TRBV5-1 to TRBJ2-7, with TRBD1 matching over 12 bases. Trimming at V came to 4 bases and at J to 10 bases, leaving 12 bases not matched to a gene. Germline V gene data show CDR1 as SGHRS and CDR2 as YFSETQ. CDR3 size: 15 residues. As DNA, the CDR3 is TGCGCCAGCAGCCCGGGGCCCGGGACAGGGGGCGACCAGTACTTC. Protein sequence: CASSPGPGTGGDQYF.

The rearrangement uses TRBV7-8 and TRBJ2-7; 7 nucleotides match TRBD1. Germline CDR1 is SGHVS and CDR2 is FQNEAQ. The CDR3 consists of 14 residues. Trimming cost V 4 bases and J 2 bases; bases outside gene matches: 5. The CDR3 DNA reads TGTGCCAGCAGCTCGGGGACAGCGGCCTACGAGCAGTACTTC. Translation gives CASSSGTAAYEQYF.

At least ten counts were recorded for this clonotype. The J gene is TRBJ2-3, the V gene TRBV2; the D gene is possibly TRBD1 (6 bases). The ends were cut back, 1 base at V and 5 bases at J, with 13 bases in the middle. Germline loops: CDR1 SNHLY, CDR2 FYNNEI. This CDR3 has 15 amino acids. In nucleotides, the CDR3 is TGTGCCAGCAGTGAAGAGGCAGGGGTCCAAGATACGCAGTATTTT. Translated, it gives CASSEEAGVQDTQYF.

V usage is TRBV6-4 and J usage is TRBJ2-7; possibly TRBD2 for D (6 bases). This CDR3 spans 14 amino acids. Trimming removed 8 bases from V and 3 bases from J, with 17 bases in between. Looked up from germline, CDR1 is MRHNA and CDR2 is SNTAGT. The CDR3 sequence: CASGGFERNYEQYV. The CDR3 DNA reads as TGTGCCAGCGGGGGGTTCGAAAGAAACTACGAGCAGTACGTC.

The chain links TRBV9 to TRBJ2-1, with D possibly TRBD1 on 6 matching bases. The V end was cut by 3 bases, the J end by 9 bases, with 16 bases between. Germline CDR1 and CDR2: SGDLS and YYNGEE. This CDR3 has 14 residues. The DNA of the CDR3 is TGTGCCAGCAGCGGGACAGTGGGGGCGACTGAGCAGTTCTTC. It translates to CASSGTVGATEQFF.

This clonotype was seen at least ten times. J is TRBJ2-5 and V is TRBV2, with 7 bases lining up with TRBD2. Germline-derived CDR1 and CDR2 are SNHLY and FYNNEI. The CDR3 totals 14 residues. V shed 2 bases, J shed 4 bases, and the junction held 4 bases outside the gene matches. The CDR3 DNA follows: TGTGCCAGCAGTGAAAATGGCGGGAGAGAGACCCAGTACTTC. The encoded protein is CASSENGGRETQYF.

The sample holds many counts of this clonotype. The chain employs TRBV7-9 and TRBJ1-1; D call uncertain. The germline CDR1 and CDR2 sequences are SEHNR and FQNEAQ (reference sequence). The CDR3 loop spans 14 amino acids. Trimming shortened V by 7 bases and J by 8 bases, and 20 bases separated the two germline ends. CDR3 sequence: CASIQTGLGREAFF. The CDR3 DNA sequence: TGTGCCAGCATCCAAACGGGGTTAGGCAGGGAAGCTTTCTTT.

This clonotype occurred many times. The J gene is TRBJ2-3, the V gene TRBV27; TRBD2 is a possible D gene (7 bases). Germline values: CDR1 MNHEY, CDR2 SMNVEV (reference sequence). The ends were cut back, 2 bases at V and 4 bases at J, with 19 bases in the middle. CDR3 length equals 17 residues. The CDR3 here is CASSLAYGGAVADTQYF. The CDR3 nucleotides are TGTGCCAGCAGTTTAGCCTATGGGGGGGCCGTCGCAGATACGCAGTATTTT.

V is TRBV14 and J is TRBJ1-2, with TRBD1 as a possible D gene (5 bases). The germline gives CDR1 SGHDN, CDR2 FVKESK. The CDR3 extends over 13 amino acids. V was clipped by 6 bases and J by 5 bases, with 13 bases between them. The CDR3 loop is CASSPGRLYGYTF. The CDR3 DNA reads as TGTGCCAGCAGTCCGGGACGGCTTTATGGCTACACCTTC.

This clonotype showed up many times. The rearrangement uses TRBV10-3 and TRBJ2-3; D ambiguous. The V and J ends lost 6 bases and 1 base respectively, with 23 bases between them. Germline CDR1 reads ENHRY; CDR2 reads SYGVKD. The CDR3 spans 18 residues. CDR3 sequence (DNA): TGTGCCATCAGGGAAACTCGGGCCCCCTTGAAGCGCACAGATACGCAGTATTTT. It is translated as CAIRETRAPLKRTDTQYF.

Many counts were recorded for this clonotype. J is TRBJ2-1 and V is TRBV20-1, with 8 positions matching TRBD1. CDR1 is DFQATT, CDR2 SNEGSKA, per germline (reference sequence). The V gene end was trimmed by 3 bases and the J gene end by 8 bases; junction bases not matched to a gene: 15. The CDR3 spans 16 residues. The CDR3 region is CSASTPGTGSHHEQFF. As DNA, the CDR3 is TGCAGTGCTAGCACTCCCGGGACAGGCTCGCATCATGAGCAGTTCTTC.

A few counts support this clonotype. This chain joins TRBV20-1 and TRBJ2-5, with 8 nucleotides matching TRBD2. Germline loops: CDR1 DFQATT, CDR2 SNEGSKA (reference sequence). The CDR3 is made up of 14 amino acids. J was trimmed by 9 bases and V by 3 bases; bases with no gene match: 12. CDR3 amino acids: CSASYRGLEQAQYF. DNA of the CDR3: TGCAGTGCTAGTTACCGGGGACTAGAGCAGGCCCAGTACTTC.